In its sample, the clone carrying this T cell receptor beta chain was seen a few times. The data were obtained in a study of blood T cells in healthy people across ages. Whole-study context: About one barcoded beta molecule per two T cells was the capture yield of template switching.

Germline V gives CDR1 SGHTA, CDR2 FQGNSA. The V segment lost 3 bases and the J segment 5 bases; nucleotides outside the gene matches: 6. This CDR3 is built from 15 residues. It was with a sample-barcoded 5' primer and a J-beta primer mix that a second PCR of about 6 to 11 cycles was run. The authors tagged each cDNA molecule using a template-switch adaptor with 12 random nucleotides. Via MiXCR, TCRdb re-called the 5' RACE reads, giving one row per CDR3 protein. Found here are about 760,000 distinct CDR3 sequences, around 50% of them singletons; the top ten hold 20% to 30%. Total RNA was isolated from each sample in quantities of at least 6 micrograms.

V usage is TRBV7-2 and J usage is TRBJ2-3; TRBD2 aligns across 9 bases. This sequence originates from a man aged 35-49 years in good health. The sequenced sample consisted of blood. The CDR3: CASSLGAGGLDTQYF. The CDR3 DNA follows: TGTGCCAGCAGCTTGGGAGCGGGGGGTTTAGATACGCAGTATTTT.